These T cell receptor beta chains were read from a single sample in a study of beta chain features in type 1 diabetes. TCRdb's copy holds only in-frame clones and misses some; the assay was immunoSEQ multiplex PCR. The sample shows over 700,000 clones, roughly a sixth of them seen only once. The sample taken for sequencing was naive CD4+ T cells from blood. These receptors all come from a woman aged 18-29 years in good health. CDR3s include the opening cysteine and the closing phenylalanine or tryptophan. A D gene is named only where the DNA matches it firmly. A clone size is listed for some rows: how often the clone was seen (once, few, many), or a class if it is expanded.

V	size	D	J	CDR3	DNA
TRBV7-2	-	-	TRBJ2-5	CASSYQTGSETQYF	TGTGCCAGCAGCTACCAAACAGGGTCCGAGACCCAGTACTTC
TRBV7-2	few	TRBD2	TRBJ2-1	CASSLTREGEQFF	TGTGCCAGCAGCTTGACGCGGGAGGGTGAGCAGTTCTTC
TRBV19	few	-	TRBJ1-4	CASSDLNEKLFF	TGTGCCAGTTCTGACTTGAATGAAAAACTGTTTTTT
TRBV5-4	few	-	TRBJ2-2	CASSFGFRGAEELFF	TGTGCCAGCAGCTTCGGGTTTAGAGGGGCTGAGGAGCTGTTTTTT
TRBV18	-	-	TRBJ2-3	CASSPRADGDTQYF	TGTGCCAGCTCACCAAGGGCCGATGGGGATACGCAGTATTTT
TRBV4-2	-	-	TRBJ2-3	CASSQELSSTDTQYF	TGTGCCAGCAGCCAAGAGTTGAGCTCGACAGATACGCAGTATTTT
TRBV7-6	few	TRBD2	TRBJ2-3	CASSMRTSGSGGTQYF	TGTGCCAGCAGCATGAGGACTAGCGGGAGCGGAGGTACGCAGTATTTT
TRBV6-6	-	-	TRBJ2-7	CATQNVASYEQYF	TGTGCCACCCAAAATGTAGCGTCCTACGAGCAGTACTTC
TRBV7-2	few	-	TRBJ1-2	CASSRQGYGYTF	TGTGCCAGCAGCCGGCAGGGCTATGGCTACACCTTC
TRBV2	few	-	TRBJ2-3	CASSAGWSPDTQYF	TGTGCCAGCAGTGCGGGGTGGAGTCCAGATACGCAGTATTTT
TRBV10-3	-	-	TRBJ2-5	CAISDRGGETQYF	TGTGCCATCAGTGATCGAGGGGGGGAGACCCAGTACTTC
TRBV2	-	-	TRBJ2-2	CASSGRGGGHGELFF	TGTGCCAGCAGTGGTCGGGGAGGGGGCCACGGGGAGCTGTTTTTT
TRBV18	few	-	TRBJ2-3	CASSVYTDTQYF	TGTGCCAGCTCAGTATACACAGATACGCAGTATTTT
TRBV18	few	TRBD1	TRBJ2-1	CASSPPDRDLTGQFF	TGTGCCAGCTCACCACCGGACAGGGACCTAACTGGGCAGTTCTTC
TRBV6-6	-	-	TRBJ2-1	CASSYGDGSYNEQFF	TGTGCCAGCAGTTACGGAGATGGCTCCTACAATGAGCAGTTCTTC
TRBV5-1	-	TRBD2	TRBJ2-5	CASSFNQLAGYQETQYF	TGCGCCAGCAGCTTTAATCAACTAGCGGGGTACCAAGAGACCCAGTACTTC
TRBV29-1	-	-	TRBJ2-1	CSVEDWRPGSSYNEQFF	TGCAGCGTTGAAGATTGGAGGCCTGGCAGCTCCTACAATGAGCAGTTCTTC
TRBV18	few	-	TRBJ2-1	CASSPPTGIPYNEQFF	TGTGCCAGCTCACCACCCACGGGGATACCTTACAACGAGCAGTTCTTC
TRBV7-6	-	-	TRBJ2-5	CASSLKKTQYF	TGTGCCAGCAGCTTAAAAAAGACCCAGTACTTC
TRBV7-3	few	TRBD2	TRBJ2-1	CASSSALAGAWNEQFF	TGTGCCAGCAGCTCTGCACTAGCGGGAGCATGGAATGAGCAGTTCTTC
TRBV6-6	few	TRBD2	TRBJ2-1	CASSYSTGLGDNEQFF	TGTGCCAGCAGTTACTCGACCGGACTAGGGGACAATGAGCAGTTCTTC
TRBV25-1	-	TRBD2	TRBJ2-5	CASIWTSVEETQYF	TGTGCCAGCATCTGGACTAGCGTGGAAGAGACCCAGTACTTC
TRBV19	few	-	TRBJ1-5	CASSPRGGAENQPQHF	TGTGCCAGTAGCCCGAGGGGGGGCGCGGAGAATCAGCCCCAGCATTTT
TRBV11-2	-	-	TRBJ2-2	CASSLDIRSGELFF	TGTGCCAGCAGCTTAGATATCAGGAGCGGGGAGCTGTTTTTT
TRBV4-2	-	TRBD1	TRBJ2-2	CASSQGTDDTGELFF	TGTGCCAGCAGCCAGGGGACAGACGACACCGGGGAGCTGTTTTTT
TRBV4-3	few	-	TRBJ2-5	CASSQVLKMKETQYF	TGCGCCAGCAGCCAAGTTCTAAAAATGAAAGAGACCCAGTACTTC
TRBV10-3	-	-	TRBJ1-2	CAISQAQGVGYGYTF	TGTGCCATCAGTCAAGCGCAGGGTGTAGGGTATGGCTACACCTTC
TRBV7-2	-	-	TRBJ2-2	CASSSRGRGEHGELFF	TGTGCCAGCAGCTCTCGGGGGCGTGGGGAACACGGGGAGCTGTTTTTT
TRBV7-9	few	-	TRBJ1-5	CASSLSDRFNQPQHF	TGTGCCAGCAGCCTATCTGACAGGTTCAATCAGCCCCAGCATTTT
TRBV4-1	few	-	TRBJ2-3	CASSQEESWARSRASTDTQYF	TGCGCCAGCAGCCAAGAAGAGTCGTGGGCAAGGTCCCGTGCTAGCACAGATACGCAGTATTTT
TRBV7-9	few	TRBD2	TRBJ2-3	CASSLVLAGVSTDTQYF	TGTGCCAGCAGCTTAGTACTAGCGGGAGTTTCCACAGATACGCAGTATTTT
TRBV29-1	few	-	TRBJ1-1	CSVQAGWNTEAFF	TGCAGCGTTCAGGCAGGGTGGAACACTGAAGCTTTCTTT
TRBV7-2	few	-	TRBJ1-5	CASSQDGSNSNQPQHF	TGTGCCAGCAGCCAGGACGGTTCCAATAGCAATCAGCCCCAGCATTTT
TRBV9	few	-	TRBJ2-3	CASSVGGESDTQYF	TGTGCCAGCAGCGTAGGCGGCGAATCAGATACGCAGTATTTT
TRBV19	few	TRBD2	TRBJ2-7	CASSKWAGGVYEQYF	TGTGCCAGTAGTAAGTGGGCGGGAGGAGTCTACGAGCAGTACTTC
TRBV4-2	-	-	TRBJ2-2	CASSQDTRVYGELFF	TGTGCCAGCAGCCAAGATACCAGGGTTTACGGGGAGCTGTTTTTT
TRBV6-1	-	TRBD2	TRBJ2-1	CASSSPYREDEQFF	TGTGCCAGCAGTTCTCCGTACCGGGAGGATGAGCAGTTCTTC
TRBV18	-	TRBD2	TRBJ2-1	CASSPLTSGYNEQFF	TGTGCCAGCTCACCCCTGACTAGCGGGTACAATGAGCAGTTCTTC
TRBV5-1	-	TRBD2	TRBJ2-3	CASSLGLASDTQYF	TGCGCCAGCAGCTTGGGACTAGCTTCAGATACGCAGTATTTT
TRBV28	-	TRBD2	TRBJ2-1	CASSGLAGHNEQFF	TGTGCCAGCAGTGGGCTAGCGGGGCACAATGAGCAGTTCTTC
TRBV7-9	many	-	TRBJ1-5	CASSQGAINQPQHF	TGTGCCAGCAGTCAAGGGGCTATCAATCAGCCCCAGCATTTT
TRBV9	-	-	TRBJ1-2	CASSVAGSVDGYTF	TGTGCCAGCAGCGTAGCTGGGTCCGTTGATGGCTACACCTTC
TRBV10-3	few	-	TRBJ2-2	CAIKRAENTGELFF	TGTGCCATCAAGCGAGCGGAGAACACCGGGGAGCTGTTTTTT
TRBV7-2	-	TRBD2	TRBJ2-7	CASSFLAGSSYEQYF	TGTGCCAGCAGCTTCTTAGCGGGTAGCTCCTACGAGCAGTACTTC
TRBV9	-	-	TRBJ2-3	CASSVNGGTDTQYF	TGTGCCAGCAGCGTAAACGGAGGCACAGATACGCAGTATTTT
TRBV7-9	-	TRBD2	TRBJ2-2	CASSLASGRAATGELFF	TGTGCCAGCAGCTTAGCTAGCGGGAGGGCCGCCACCGGGGAGCTGTTTTTT
TRBV7-2	-	TRBD1	TRBJ1-2	CASSRDRGYGYTF	TGTGCCAGCAGCCGAGACAGGGGTTATGGCTACACCTTC
TRBV4-3	few	TRBD2	TRBJ2-1	CASSQDVAGDSYNEQFF	TGCGCCAGCAGCCAAGATGTGGCGGGGGATTCCTACAATGAGCAGTTCTTC
TRBV27	few	TRBD1	TRBJ2-7	CATSRTGSFSGEQYF	TGTGCCACCTCGAGGACAGGAAGCTTTAGTGGCGAGCAGTACTTC